Here is one TCR beta chain with its context. The data are from a study of blood T cell repertoires in COVID-19. Looking at the study overall: COVID-19 samples from acute and convalescent phases originated in the United States, Italy and Spain.

V was trimmed by 3 bases and J by 3 bases, leaving 11 bases between them. Per the germline V gene, CDR1 is PRHDT and CDR2 is FYEKMQ (reference sequence). The CDR3 loop spans 15 amino acids. Methods used by the authors: Amplification from reference gene primers served as the basis for estimated nucleated cell counts. Clones were sequenced by immunoSEQ multiplex PCR, and TCRdb holds only the in-frame ones, with some missing. V, J and clone size reflect that table, while D and trimming were determined from the DNA. In the table there are some 250,000 clones, roughly 85% of which are singletons. The V and J genes are TRBV13 and TRBJ2-2; the D gene is possibly TRBD1 (6 bases). Sequencing input: peripheral blood. The TCR comes from a woman under 30 with acute or convalescent COVID-19. The CDR3 DNA reads as TGTGCCAGCAGCTTTTACAGGGTCGACACCGGGGAGCTGTTTTTT. Translating gives CASSFYRVDTGELFF.